Below, 19 T cell receptor beta chains from the same sample are listed, as sequenced in a study of OX40 agonist ivuxolimab in advanced cancers. The protocol was immunoSEQ multiplex PCR, while the TCRdb copy is restricted to in-frame clones and leaves out a portion. The table lists roughly 77,000 clones, around 85% of them singletons. The starting material was CD4+ or CD8+ T cells sorted from blood, obtained in a trial of the OX40 agonist ivuxolimab. The receptor set was obtained from an adult with an advanced solid tumor such as melanoma, head and neck, liver or kidney cancer.

The CDR3 protein is CASSLVTGRVLGGYTF. The CDR3 nucleotides are TGTGCCAGCAGCTTGGTGACAGGGAGAGTACTAGGTGGCTACACCTTC. This chain uses TRBV5-6 with TRBJ1-2; 7 bases agree with TRBD1. Germline assignment: CDR1 SGHDT and CDR2 YYEEEE. V shed 0 bases, J shed 7 bases, and the junction held 12 bases outside the gene matches. The CDR3 covers 16 residues. Full variable domain (remainder filled in from reference TRBV5-6 and TRBJ1-2): DAGVTQSPTHLIKTRGQQVTLRCSPKSGHDTVSWYQQALGQGPQFIFQYYEEEERQRGNFPDRFSGHQFPNYSSELNVNALLLGDSALYLCASSLVTGRVLGGYTFGSGTRLTVV.

The J gene is TRBJ2-3, the V gene TRBV5-8, with D uncertain. V was cut by 0 bases and J by 0 bases, with 11 bases left in between. The germline gives CDR1 SGHTS, CDR2 YDEGEE. This CDR3 comprises 16 residues. CDR3 bases: TGTGCCAGCAGCTTGGTTAGTTTAGCTAGCACAGATACGCAGTATTTT. Translating gives CASSLVSLASTDTQYF. The whole variable domain, filled in from reference TRBV5-8 and TRBJ2-3, reads EAGVTQSPTHLIKTRGQQATLRCSPISGHTSVYWYQQALGLGLQFLLWYDEGEERNRGNFPPRFSGRQFPNYSSELNVNALELEDSALYLCASSLVSLASTDTQYFGPGTRLTVL.

The CDR3: CASSFRRNQPQHF. The CDR3 DNA reads TGTGCCAGCAGCTTTAGAAGAAATCAGCCCCAGCATTTT. The V and J genes are TRBV6-5 and TRBJ1-5; D gene uncertain. Trimming cost V 6 bases and J 4 bases, with 10 bases left between them. The CDR3 is 13 amino acids. Germline lookup yields CDR1 MNHEY and CDR2 SVGAGI.

The chain is built from TRBV2 and TRBJ1-2; unclear D gene. The CDR3 has 14 residues. The germline gives CDR1 SNHLY, CDR2 FYNNEI. Trimming left V 7 bases short and J 0 bases short, with 12 bases between. The CDR3 DNA reads TGTGCCAGCACCGACACTAGGGCTAACTATGGCTACACCTTC. Translated: CASTDTRANYGYTF.

The chain employs TRBV28 and TRBJ1-4, with 8 bases aligning to TRBD1. V was pared by 5 bases and J by 6 bases, with 11 bases of the junction left unmatched. The CDR3 sequence is 16 residues long. Germline V gene lookup returns CDR1 MDHEN and CDR2 SYDVKM. In nucleotides, the CDR3 is TGTGCCAGCAGTCCACGGCGCCAGGGGGCAGATGAAAAACTGTTTTTT. Its protein product is CASSPRRQGADEKLFF.

CDR3 in amino acids: CARRQGTSTEAFF. The CDR3 DNA is TGTGCCAGGAGACAGGGGACTTCGACTGAAGCTTTCTTT. The chain employs TRBV2 and TRBJ1-1, with 8 bases that match TRBD1. With V trimmed by 9 bases and J by 5 bases, 8 bases remained unmatched. The germline CDR1 and CDR2 sequences are SNHLY and FYNNEI. CDR3 length: 13 residues.

This chain joins TRBV13 and TRBJ2-3; 13 nucleotides agree with TRBD2. V lost 2 bases and J lost 5; bases outside the gene matches: 16. This CDR3 comprises 20 residues. Looked up from germline, CDR1 is PRHDT and CDR2 is FYEKMQ (reference sequence). The CDR3 here is CASSLNRLIVRTSGGDTQYF. The DNA of the CDR3 is TGTGCCAGCAGCTTAAATCGGTTAATCGTGAGGACTAGCGGGGGAGATACGCAGTATTTT.

V gene TRBV11-2 combines with J gene TRBJ2-7, with 9 bases that match TRBD2. The CDR3 is 16 amino acids. CDR1 is SGHAT and CDR2 is FQNNGV in the germline V gene. J gave up 2 bases and V 5 bases, and 10 bases lay outside the gene matches. In nucleotides, the CDR3 is TGTGCCAGCAGCAAGCCGGGACTAGCTGGACCCTACGAGCAGTACTTC. Translating it yields CASSKPGLAGPYEQYF.

Details on this clone: The junction does not match germline at one end; this may be a read error. V gene TRBV18 combines with J gene TRBJ1-1; TRBD1 might be the D (6 bases). The CDR3 has 13 residues. The germline gives CDR1 KGHSH, CDR2 LQKENI. CDR3 in DNA: TGTGCCAGCTCACCAACAGGGAACAGTGAAGCTTTCTTT. Its translation is CASSPTGNSEAFF.

The chain recombines TRBV15 with TRBJ1-2; 7 nucleotides align to TRBD1. Germline loops: CDR1 LNHNV, CDR2 YYDKDF (reference sequence). The trim removed 0 bases at V and 2 bases at J, leaving 12 bases unmatched. CDR3 length: 18 residues. CDR3 nucleotides: TGTGCCACCAGCAGAGACCGGGGCGCGGAGGGGGCGAACTATGGCTACACCTTC. Translated, it gives CATSRDRGAEGANYGYTF.

The V gene is TRBV2, the J gene TRBJ2-7; D gene ambiguous. Deletions cut 6 bases from V and 0 bases from J, with 6 bases between. The CDR3 has 12 residues. Germline V gene sequence: CDR1 SNHLY, CDR2 FYNNEI. This CDR3 reads CASRGSSYEQYF. DNA for the CDR3: TGTGCCAGCAGAGGCAGCTCCTACGAGCAGTACTTC.

This clone was found once. The rearrangement joins TRBV21-1 to TRBJ1-5; the D call TRBD1 from the table was never checked on the DNA. TRBV21-1 is recorded as a pseudogene. CDR3 length equals 18 residues. As DNA, the CDR3 is TGTGCCAGCAGCGGAGACAGGGGGCGAGGGTTTAGCAATCAGCCCCAGCATTTT. This sequence encodes CASSGDRGRGFSNQPQHF.

The J gene is TRBJ1-1, the V gene TRBV7-9; D is undetermined. This CDR3 contains 14 residues. Between the trimmed V and J ends, which lost 2 bases and 9 bases, there was a span of 16 bases. Germline V gene data show CDR1 as SEHNR and CDR2 as FQNEAQ (reference sequence). CDR3 in amino acids: CASSLNSPGLKAFF. CDR3 coding DNA: TGTGCCAGCAGCTTAAATAGCCCGGGTTTGAAAGCTTTCTTT.

The V gene is TRBV4-1, the J gene TRBJ1-2; 7 nucleotides agree with TRBD1. Unmatched junction bases numbered 17, after V lost 4 bases and J lost 0 bases. Germline assignment: CDR1 MGHRA and CDR2 YSYEKL. CDR3 length: 19 residues. CDR3 bases: TGCGCCAGCAGCCGCCCCCGAGGGGGCAGGGGAATAGCTAACTATGGCTACACCTTC. This codes for CASSRPRGGRGIANYGYTF.

The V and J genes are TRBV9 and TRBJ2-3; no clear D gene. This CDR3 comprises 15 residues. V was cut by 0 bases and J by 2 bases, with 10 bases left in between. Germline loops: CDR1 SGDLS, CDR2 YYNGEE. The DNA of the CDR3 is TGTGCCAGCAGCGTAGTCCCACAGAACACAGATACGCAGTATTTT. Translated: CASSVVPQNTDTQYF.

The chain uses TRBV5-1 and TRBJ2-5; 9 positions match TRBD2. The J call is uncertain, as TRBJ2-7 better fits the DNA end. The CDR3 length is 17 residues. Germline CDR1 is SGHRS and CDR2 is YFSETQ. The CDR3 nucleotides read TGCGCCAGCAGCTTGAGGCCGAGCGGGGGGCCCTCGGACGAGCAGTACTTC. It is translated as CASSLRPSGGPSDEQYF.

The genes are TRBV5-1 and TRBJ1-6, with D perhaps matching TRBD1 (5 bases). V was pared by 4 bases and J by 6 bases, with 14 bases between. CDR3 length: 15 amino acids. The V gene's germline CDR1 is SGHRS and CDR2 YFSETQ. The CDR3 nucleotides are TGCGCCAGCAGCCGGGGCCAGGGTCCTAATTCACCCCTCCACTTT. Amino acids: CASSRGQGPNSPLHF.

The chain is built from TRBV7-2 and TRBJ2-7; D remains unclear. In germline, CDR1 is SGHTA, CDR2 FQGNSA. The V and J ends lost 5 bases and 0 bases respectively, with 5 bases between them. The CDR3 contains 12 residues. As DNA, the CDR3 is TGTGCCAGCAGCGCCGCCTCCTACGAGCAGTACTTC. This sequence encodes CASSAASYEQYF.

The chain carries TRBV7-3 and TRBJ2-5; perhaps TRBD1 as D (7 bases). V lost 4 bases, J lost 3 bases, and 18 bases lay in between. CDR1 SGHTA and CDR2 FQGTGA come from the germline V gene. The CDR3 is 16 amino acids. The CDR3 sequence is CASSSIGGTEKETQYF. The CDR3 coding sequence is TGTGCCAGCAGCTCTATAGGGGGGACAGAGAAAGAGACCCAGTACTTC.